These T cell receptor beta chains were read from a single sample in a study of T cells after yellow fever vaccination. MiXCR, run by TCRdb on the 5' RACE reads, gives a single entry per CDR3 protein. The repertoire holds 200,000 to 300,000 distinct CDR3 sequences, with 3.6% as singletons. Sequenced here: PBMCs, sampled 15 days after the yellow fever booster vaccination. These receptors were obtained from a man aged 18-30 years who received the YFV17D yellow fever vaccine. The CDR3 runs from the conserved cysteine through the conserved F or W. The D gene is left open where the match is weak. Part of the rows lack a size; the others show once, few, many or a class for expanded clones.

clone size,J gene,D gene,V gene,CDR3 protein,CDR3 DNA
many,TRBJ2-3,.,TRBV7-2,CASSLQQTSEYF,TGTGCCAGCAGCTTACAACAGACATCAGAGTATTTT
many,TRBJ2-5,.,TRBV20-1,CSATPTRVSFETQYF,TGCAGTGCTACACCCACTAGAGTGAGTTTCGAGACCCAGTACTTC
few,TRBJ2-5,.,TRBV24-1,CATSDGGSSDEETQYF,TGTGCCACCAGTGATGGTGGATCTAGCGATGAAGAGACCCAGTACTTC
many,TRBJ2-7,.,TRBV29-1,CSVSPKRSVHVPHYEQYF,TGCAGCGTCTCTCCGAAAAGGTCTGTCCACGTTCCTCACTACGAGCAGTACTTC
.,TRBJ1-4,.,TRBV5-6,CASSLRSTNEKLFF,TGTGCCAGCAGCTTGAGGTCAACTAATGAAAAACTGTTTTTT
many,TRBJ1-5,.,TRBV10-3,CAISQTVSNQPQHF,TGTGCCATCAGCCAAACAGTTAGCAATCAGCCCCAGCATTTT
many,TRBJ2-7,.,TRBV14,CASSQDEFYEQYF,TGTGCCAGCAGCCAAGATGAATTCTACGAGCAGTACTTC
many,TRBJ1-5,.,TRBV20-1,CSARDRDVNQPQHF,TGCAGTGCTAGAGACCGGGACGTGAATCAGCCCCAGCATTTT
few,TRBJ1-1,.,TRBV10-3,CAINPGRNRAFF,TGTGCCATCAATCCGGGGAGGAATAGAGCTTTCTTT
many,TRBJ1-3,TRBD1,TRBV10-3,CAITDRGRNTIYF,TGTGCCATCACGGACAGGGGAAGAAACACCATATATTTT
many,TRBJ2-3,.,TRBV18,CASSPWVSSSDTQYF,TGTGCCAGCTCACCATGGGTCAGTAGCTCAGATACGCAGTATTTT
many,TRBJ2-2,.,TRBV27,CASKGAGELFF,TGTGCCAGCAAGGGAGCCGGGGAGCTGTTTTTT
many,TRBJ2-2,.,TRBV30,CAWTEMNTGELFF,TGTGCCTGGACAGAGATGAACACCGGGGAGCTGTTTTTT
many,TRBJ1-5,TRBD1,TRBV6-6,CASSYSRGRPSNQPQHF,TGTGCCAGCAGTTACTCGAGGGGGCGACCGAGCAATCAGCCCCAGCATTTT
many,TRBJ1-2,.,TRBV5-4,CASSIGRHYGYTF,TGTGCCAGCAGCATCGGACGGCACTATGGCTACACCTTC
many,TRBJ1-5,.,TRBV5-1,CASSFQEIQPQHF,TGCGCCAGCAGCTTTCAGGAGATTCAGCCCCAGCATTTT
.,TRBJ2-5,TRBD2,TRBV7-2,CASSFVGLAGSSGETQYF,TGTGCCAGCAGCTTTGTGGGACTAGCGGGGTCCTCAGGGGAGACCCAGTACTTC
.,TRBJ2-1,TRBD1,TRBV5-1,CASSLVGQGGRNEQFF,TGCGCCAGCAGCTTGGTAGGACAGGGAGGACGCAATGAGCAGTTCTTC
many,TRBJ2-7,TRBD1,TRBV5-1,CASSVGTALQGYEQYF,TGCGCCAGCAGCGTAGGGACAGCCCTCCAGGGGTACGAGCAGTACTTC
many,TRBJ2-1,TRBD1,TRBV24-1,CAASRRQGYNEQFF,TGTGCCGCCTCAAGACGACAGGGGTACAATGAGCAGTTCTTC
many,TRBJ2-5,.,TRBV4-1,CASSHRDAAQETQYF,TGCGCCAGCAGCCACCGGGACGCGGCACAAGAGACCCAGTACTTC
many,TRBJ2-5,.,TRBV12-3/TRBV12-4,CASGSTGTQYF,TGTGCCAGCGGATCGACCGGGACCCAGTACTTC
many,TRBJ1-6,.,TRBV12-3/TRBV12-4,CASSSRYDSPLHF,TGTGCCAGCAGTTCTCGGTATGATTCACCCCTCCACTTT
many,TRBJ2-2,.,TRBV19,CASSIGEGTNTGELFF,TGTGCCAGTAGTATTGGGGAAGGTACGAACACCGGGGAGCTGTTTTTT
many,TRBJ2-6,.,TRBV10-3,CAISESASGANVLTF,TGTGCCATCAGTGAGTCCGCCTCTGGGGCCAACGTCCTGACTTTC
many,TRBJ2-5,TRBD2,TRBV10-2,CASSRSGGLQETQYF,TGCGCCAGCAGTCGTAGCGGGGGTCTACAAGAGACCCAGTACTTC